The 21 T cell receptor beta chains reported below all come from one sample, sequenced in a study of blood T cell repertoires in COVID-19. The repertoire was sequenced with immunoSEQ multiplex PCR; TCRdb's copy has only in-frame clones and lacks some. The sample includes about 170,000 clones, 84% of them seen just once. The sequencing input was peripheral blood. The source is a woman over 75 with COVID-19, enrolled during active disease.

The chain employs TRBV28 and TRBJ2-1, with 8 bases that match TRBD2. Germline CDR1 reads MDHEN; CDR2 reads SYDVKM. V was clipped by 6 bases and J by 10 bases; unmatched bases: 17. The CDR3 contains 16 residues. Here the CDR3 reads CASSRSRGGWIIEQFF. For the CDR3, the DNA is TGTGCCAGCAGCAGGAGCCGGGGGGGGTGGATCATCGAGCAGTTCTTC.

This clone was detected once. The chain links TRBV13 to TRBJ1-1; D is unclear. Trimming removed 5 bases from V and 3 bases from J, with 4 bases in between. The CDR3 runs 11 residues. Germline V gives CDR1 PRHDT, CDR2 FYEKMQ (reference sequence). The CDR3 DNA reads TGTGCCAGCAGCCTATACACTGAAGCTTTCTTT. It codes for CASSLYTEAFF. The variable domain in full, with the rest retrieved from reference TRBV13 and TRBJ1-1, is AAGVIQSPRHLIKEKRETATLKCYPIPRHDTVYWYQQGPGQDPQFLISFYEKMQSDKGSIPDRFSAQQFSDYHSELNMSSLELGDSALYFCASSLYTEAFFGQGTRLTVV.

This chain links TRBV7-9 with TRBJ2-1; D uncertain. Germline V gene sequence: CDR1 SEHNR, CDR2 FQNEAQ (reference sequence). The V end was cut by 1 base, the J end by 9 bases, with 16 bases between. The CDR3 loop spans 15 amino acids. CDR3 loop: CASSLVGLSAAEQFF. DNA for the CDR3: TGTGCCAGCAGCTTAGTCGGCCTCAGCGCGGCTGAGCAGTTCTTC. Full variable domain (rest looked up from reference TRBV7-9 and TRBJ2-1): DTGVSQNPRHKITKRGQNVTFRCDPISEHNRLYWYRQTLGQGPEFLTYFQNEAQLEKSRLLSDRFSAERPKGSFSTLEIQRTEQGDSAMYLCASSLVGLSAAEQFFGPGTRLTVL.

The chain employs TRBV28 and TRBJ1-2, with 10 positions matching TRBD1. The CDR3 has 14 residues. The germline V gene has CDR1 MDHEN and CDR2 SYDVKM. Losses at the gene ends were 3 bases for V and 4 bases for J; bases not matched to a gene: 2. The CDR3 coding sequence is TGTGCCAGCAGTTTGTGGACAGGGGGCTATGGCTACACCTTC. Protein: CASSLWTGGYGYTF.

The chain couples TRBV2 to TRBJ1-5, with D maybe TRBD1 (6 bases). V dropped 5 bases and J dropped 7 bases, with 12 bases sitting between them. The CDR3 loop spans 13 amino acids. The germline gives CDR1 SNHLY, CDR2 FYNNEI. The CDR3 DNA sequence: TGTGCCAGCAGTACAGGGTCGCGACAGCCCCAGCATTTT. This translates into CASSTGSRQPQHF.

The chain couples TRBV7-3 to TRBJ2-7, with 10 nucleotides matching TRBD2. The germline V gene encodes CDR1 SGHTA and CDR2 FQGTGA. The V and J ends lost 1 base and 7 bases, in that order; junction bases with no gene match: 7. The CDR3 has 15 residues. The CDR3 DNA sequence: TGTGCCAGCAGCTTAAGTCTAGCGGGAGTTGAGGAGCAGTACTTC. This translates into CASSLSLAGVEEQYF. Together with reference TRBV7-3 and TRBJ2-7, the CDR3 gives the full variable domain: GAGVSQTPSNKVTEKGKYVELRCDPISGHTALYWYRQSLGQGPEFLIYFQGTGAADDSGLPNDRFFAVRPEGSVSTLKIQRTERGDSAVYLCASSLSLAGVEEQYFGPGTRLTVT.

The gene calls are TRBV7-2 and TRBJ1-2; D may be TRBD1 (5 bases). The CDR3 loop spans 13 amino acids. Between the trimmed V and J ends, which lost 4 bases and 3 bases, there was a span of 9 bases. Germline CDR1 and CDR2: SGHTA and FQGNSA. The DNA of the CDR3 is TGTGCCAGCAGCTCCCAGGGCTACTATGGCTACACCTTC. It codes for CASSSQGYYGYTF.

This chain uses TRBV9 with TRBJ2-1; 11 nucleotides align to TRBD2. Per the germline V gene, CDR1 is SGDLS and CDR2 is YYNGEE. This CDR3 has 18 amino acids. Trimming at V came to 4 bases and at J to 4 bases, leaving 13 bases not matched to a gene. The CDR3: CASSLEGLAGGFYNEQFF. CDR3 DNA: TGTGCCAGCAGCTTAGAAGGCTTAGCGGGGGGGTTTTACAATGAGCAGTTCTTC.

This sequence joins TRBV11-3 and TRBJ2-2; D is perhaps TRBD1 (6 bases). This CDR3 is built from 16 residues. CDR1 and CDR2 from the germline V gene are SGHNT and YENEEA. V lost 4 bases, J lost 4 bases, and 16 bases lay in between. CDR3 in amino acids: CASSSPRGQVTGELFF. CDR3 coding DNA: TGTGCCAGCAGCTCCCCTCGGGGACAAGTCACCGGGGAGCTGTTTTTT.

The genes are TRBV28 and TRBJ2-1, with D unclear. The CDR3 consists of 15 residues. The ends were cut back, 5 bases at V and 0 bases at J, with 11 bases in the middle. CDR1 and CDR2 from the germline V gene are MDHEN and SYDVKM. CDR3 nucleotides: TGTGCCAGCAGTGCAATCCCGAGCTCCTACAATGAGCAGTTCTTC. Protein product: CASSAIPSSYNEQFF.

This clone was detected a few times. The CDR3 is CASSLQGASYNEQFF. In nucleotides, the CDR3 is TGTGCCAGCAGCTTACAGGGGGCTTCCTACAATGAGCAGTTCTTC. The gene calls are TRBV7-3 and TRBJ2-1; TRBD1 agrees at 8 bases. CDR1 SGHTA and CDR2 FQGTGA come from the germline V gene. The CDR3 is 15 residues long. V lost 2 bases to trimming and J lost 1 base; unmatched junction nucleotides: 1.

This clone was counted a single time. V and J are TRBV4-1 and TRBJ2-5; 7 nucleotides align to TRBD1. CDR1 and CDR2 (germline): MGHRA, YSYEKL. V lost 2 bases and J lost 5; bases outside the gene matches: 8. The CDR3 totals 15 residues. In DNA, the CDR3 is TGCGCCAGCAGCCAAAGACAGGGTCGGGTTGAGACCCAGTACTTC. Translated, it gives CASSQRQGRVETQYF.

The chain joins TRBV29-1 to TRBJ2-6; the D is unclear. The length of the CDR3 is 13 residues. Per the germline V gene, CDR1 is SQVTM and CDR2 is ANQGSEA. Trimming took 6 bases from V and 0 from J, leaving 6 bases between them. The CDR3 DNA follows: TGCAGCGTCGAACACTCTGGGGCCAACGTCCTGACTTTC. This gives the protein CSVEHSGANVLTF.

This chain uses TRBV27 with TRBJ1-6; 8 nucleotides align to TRBD1. The CDR3 covers 17 residues. In germline, CDR1 is MNHEY, CDR2 SMNVEV (reference sequence). V lost 5 bases and J lost 6; bases outside the gene matches: 12. This CDR3 is CASSPQTGAAVNSPLHF. In DNA, the CDR3 is TGTGCCAGCAGTCCCCAGACAGGGGCGGCTGTTAATTCACCCCTCCACTTT.

CDR3 region: CASSAQGYEQYF. CDR3 in DNA: TGTGCCAGCAGTGCCCAGGGCTACGAGCAGTACTTC. V and J are TRBV2 and TRBJ2-7; D is perhaps TRBD1 (5 bases). V lost 4 bases and J lost 3, with 7 bases in between. Germline V gene data show CDR1 as SNHLY and CDR2 as FYNNEI. The CDR3 loop spans 12 amino acids. Combining the CDR3 with reference TRBV2 and TRBJ2-7 gives the whole variable domain EPEVTQTPSHQVTQMGQEVILRCVPISNHLYFYWYRQILGQKVEFLVSFYNNEISEKSEIFDDQFSVERPDGSNFTLKIRSTKLEDSAMYFCASSAQGYEQYFGPGTRLTVT.

This clone was observed a few times. The chain carries TRBV18 and TRBJ2-2; the D is unclear. Trimming pared 3 bases from V and 5 bases from J, leaving 16 bases between. Per germline, CDR1 KGHSH and CDR2 LQKENI. The length of the CDR3 is 16 residues. In nucleotides, the CDR3 is TGTGCCAGCTCACCTTTATTTTTGGCCGTGACCGGGGAGCTGTTTTTT. This codes for CASSPLFLAVTGELFF. Looking up the rest from reference TRBV18 and TRBJ2-2 gives the full variable domain: NAGVMQNPRHLVRRRGQEARLRCSPMKGHSHVYWYRQLPEEGLKFMVYLQKENIIDESGMPKERFSAEFPKEGPSILRIQQVVRGDSAAYFCASSPLFLAVTGELFFGEGSRLTVL.

The chain carries TRBV7-9 and TRBJ2-7; the D gene is possibly TRBD2 (5 bases). The CDR3 sequence is 15 residues long. The germline V and J ends were trimmed by 2 bases and 2 bases, with 13 bases remaining between them. CDR1 and CDR2 (germline): SEHNR, FQNEAQ (reference sequence). Here the CDR3 DNA reads TGTGCCAGCAGCTTAAGTGGGTACGGGACCTACGAGCAGTACTTC. Translation: CASSLSGYGTYEQYF.

This clone was recorded many times. This chain uses TRBV6-2 or TRBV6-3 with TRBJ1-2, with 10 bases matching TRBD1. Trimming removed 5 bases from V and 2 bases from J; junction bases left unmatched: 8. CDR3 length: 16 residues. Germline V CDR1 and CDR2: MNHEY, SVGEGT. Here the CDR3 reads CASSDRGLILNYGYTF. In nucleotides, the CDR3 is TGTGCCAGCAGTGACAGGGGGCTGATCTTGAACTATGGCTACACCTTC.

This chain joins TRBV7-2 and TRBJ2-7, with no clear D. The V gene lost 1 base and the J gene lost 3 bases, with 10 bases spanning the gap. CDR1 and CDR2 from the germline V gene are SGHTA and FQGNSA. CDR3 length equals 14 residues. CDR3 nucleotide sequence: TGTGCCAGCAGCTTAGTAGCCTATTACTACGAGCAGTACTTC. Residues: CASSLVAYYYEQYF.

This clone was counted between two and nine times. This chain links TRBV10-2 with TRBJ2-7; 8 nucleotides match TRBD2. V shed 7 bases and J 7 bases; nucleotides not matched to a gene: 15. The CDR3 totals 15 residues. From germline, CDR1 is WSHSY and CDR2 SAAADI. In DNA form, the CDR3 reads TGCGCCAGCACCGTATATAGCGGGGCACTCGGGGAGCAGTACTTC. Translating it yields CASTVYSGALGEQYF.

V and J are TRBV29-1 and TRBJ1-2, with D perhaps TRBD1 (6 bases). In germline, CDR1 is SQVTM, CDR2 ANQGSEA. This CDR3 region has 10 residues. The V and J ends lost 7 bases and 8 bases respectively, with 11 bases between them. The DNA for the CDR3 is TGCAGCGCAGGGGAACTAGGCTACACCTTC. Translated: CSAGELGYTF.